This T cell receptor (beta chain) was captured in a study of blood T cell repertoires in COVID-19. Overall study context: T cells, B-cell-depleted T cells, or PBMCs provided the cDNA or gDNA that served as material.

TCRdb's table, derived via immunoSEQ multiplex PCR, lists solely in-frame clones and lacks some. The table lists about 240,000 clones, around 83% of them singletons. V lost 5 bases to trimming and J lost 3 bases, with 13 bases between them. The CDR3 runs to 15 residues. The germline CDR1 and CDR2 sequences are LNHDA and SQIVND (reference sequence). This receptor was taken from a woman aged 55-69 years with active or convalescent COVID-19. This chain uses TRBV19 with TRBJ1-4; no firm D call. The sample was peripheral blood. The CDR3 bases are TGTGCCAGTAGTCGGATGCTTCGGGCTAATGAAAAACTGTTTTTT. Translating it yields CASSRMLRANEKLFF. The whole variable domain, remainder taken from reference TRBV19 and TRBJ1-4, is DGGITQSPKYLFRKEGQNVTLSCEQNLNHDAMYWYRQDPGQGLRLIYYSQIVNDFQKGDIAEGYSVSREKKESFPLTVTSAQKNPTAFYLCASSRMLRANEKLFFGSGTQLSVL.